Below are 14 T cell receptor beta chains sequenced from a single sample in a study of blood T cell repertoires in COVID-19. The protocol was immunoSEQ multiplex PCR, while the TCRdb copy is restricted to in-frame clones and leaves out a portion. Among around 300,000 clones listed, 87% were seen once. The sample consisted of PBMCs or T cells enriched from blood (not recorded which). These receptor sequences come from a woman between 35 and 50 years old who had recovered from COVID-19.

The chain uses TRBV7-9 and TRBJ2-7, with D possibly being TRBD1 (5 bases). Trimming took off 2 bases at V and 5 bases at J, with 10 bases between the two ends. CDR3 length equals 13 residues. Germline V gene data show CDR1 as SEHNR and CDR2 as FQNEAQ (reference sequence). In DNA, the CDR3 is TGTGCCAGCAGCTTACAGGGATTGAACGAGCAGTACTTC. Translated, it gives CASSLQGLNEQYF.

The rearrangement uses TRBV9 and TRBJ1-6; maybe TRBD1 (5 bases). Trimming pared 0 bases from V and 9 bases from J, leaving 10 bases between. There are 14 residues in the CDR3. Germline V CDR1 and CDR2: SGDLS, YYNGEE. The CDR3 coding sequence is TGTGCCAGCAGCGTAGGCGGGGGGGGTTCACCCCTCCACTTT. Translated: CASSVGGGGSPLHF.

The CDR3 DNA reads TGCGCCAGCAGCCCCGGTAGGGAGTGTCAGCCCCAGCATTTT. Protein sequence: CASSPGRECQPQHF. The chain recombines TRBV10-1 with TRBJ1-5; no definite D call. CDR3 length: 14 residues. Per the germline V gene, CDR1 is WNHNN and CDR2 is SYGVQD (reference sequence). V lost 6 bases, J lost 6 bases, and 15 bases lay in between.

The CDR3 DNA sequence: TGTGCCAGCAGCTTATCGAGGACTGTATCCTACGAGCAGTACTTC. Translated: CASSLSRTVSYEQYF. This chain uses TRBV7-8 with TRBJ2-7, with a tentative D call TRBD2 (5 bases). The ends were cut back, 2 bases at V and 1 base at J, with 12 bases in the middle. Germline CDR1 and CDR2: SGHVS and FQNEAQ. The length of the CDR3 is 15 residues.

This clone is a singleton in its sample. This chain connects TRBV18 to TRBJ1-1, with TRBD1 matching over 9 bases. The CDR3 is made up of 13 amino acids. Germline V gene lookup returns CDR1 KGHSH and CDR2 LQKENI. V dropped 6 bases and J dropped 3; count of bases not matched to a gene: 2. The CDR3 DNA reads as TGTGCCAGCTCGCGGGACAGGGACACTGAAGCTTTCTTT. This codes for CASSRDRDTEAFF. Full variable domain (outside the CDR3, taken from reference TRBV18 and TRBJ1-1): NAGVMQNPRHLVRRRGQEARLRCSPMKGHSHVYWYRQLPEEGLKFMVYLQKENIIDESGMPKERFSAEFPKEGPSILRIQQVVRGDSAAYFCASSRDRDTEAFFGQGTRLTVV.

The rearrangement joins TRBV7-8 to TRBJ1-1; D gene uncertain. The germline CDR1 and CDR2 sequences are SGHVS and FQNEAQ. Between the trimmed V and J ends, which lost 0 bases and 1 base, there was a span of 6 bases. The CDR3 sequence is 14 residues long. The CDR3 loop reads CASSLAGRNTEAFF. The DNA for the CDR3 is TGTGCCAGCAGCTTAGCGGGGAGGAACACTGAAGCTTTCTTT.

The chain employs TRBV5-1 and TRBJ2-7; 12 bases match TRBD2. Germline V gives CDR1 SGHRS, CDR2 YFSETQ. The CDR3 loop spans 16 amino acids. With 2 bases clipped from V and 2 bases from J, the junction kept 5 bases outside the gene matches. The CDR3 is CASSLATSGGAYEQYF. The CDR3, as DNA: TGCGCCAGCAGCTTAGCGACTAGCGGGGGCGCCTACGAGCAGTACTTC.

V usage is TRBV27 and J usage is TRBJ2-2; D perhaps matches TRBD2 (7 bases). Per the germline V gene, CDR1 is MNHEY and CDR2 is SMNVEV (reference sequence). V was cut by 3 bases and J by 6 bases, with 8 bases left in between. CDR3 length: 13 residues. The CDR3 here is CASSLGGPGELFF. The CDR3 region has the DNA TGTGCCAGCAGTTTGGGGGGGCCCGGGGAGCTGTTTTTT.

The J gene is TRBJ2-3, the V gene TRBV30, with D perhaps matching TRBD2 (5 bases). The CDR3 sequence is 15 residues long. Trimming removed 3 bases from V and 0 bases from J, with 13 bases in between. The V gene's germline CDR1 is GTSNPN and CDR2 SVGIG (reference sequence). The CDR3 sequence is CAWRRGSASTDTQYF. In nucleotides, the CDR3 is TGTGCCTGGAGAAGAGGGAGTGCGAGCACAGATACGCAGTATTTT.

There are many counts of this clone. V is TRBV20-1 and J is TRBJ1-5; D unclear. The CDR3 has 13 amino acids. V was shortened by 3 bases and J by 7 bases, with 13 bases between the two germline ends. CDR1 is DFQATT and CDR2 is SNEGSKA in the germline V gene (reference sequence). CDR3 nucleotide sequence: TGCAGTGCTAGTGTGCAGGCTCACCAGCCCCAGCATTTT. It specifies CSASVQAHQPQHF.

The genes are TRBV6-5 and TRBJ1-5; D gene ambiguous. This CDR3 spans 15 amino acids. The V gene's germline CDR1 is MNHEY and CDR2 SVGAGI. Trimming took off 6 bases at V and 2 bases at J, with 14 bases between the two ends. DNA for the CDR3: TGTGCCAGCAGAGTTCCCCGGGGAGGCAATCAGCCCCAGCATTTT. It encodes CASRVPRGGNQPQHF.

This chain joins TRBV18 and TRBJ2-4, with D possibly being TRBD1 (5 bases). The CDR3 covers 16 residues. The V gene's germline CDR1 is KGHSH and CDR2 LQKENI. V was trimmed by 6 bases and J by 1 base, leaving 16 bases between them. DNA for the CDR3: TGTGCCAGCTCCCTGAATCGCGCAGGGGCCAAAAACATTCAGTACTTC. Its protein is CASSLNRAGAKNIQYF.

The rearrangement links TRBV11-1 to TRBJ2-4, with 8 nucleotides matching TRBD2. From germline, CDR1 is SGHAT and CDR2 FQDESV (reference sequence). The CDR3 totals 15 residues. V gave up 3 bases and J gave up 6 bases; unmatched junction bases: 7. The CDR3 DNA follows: TGTGCCAGCAGCTTGGAGCGGGGGCCACGAAACATTCAGTACTTC. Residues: CASSLERGPRNIQYF. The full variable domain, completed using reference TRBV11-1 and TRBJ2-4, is EAEVAQSPRYKITEKSQAVAFWCDPISGHATLYWYRQILGQGPELLVQFQDESVVDDSQLPKDRFSAERLKGVDSTLKIQPAELGDSAMYLCASSLERGPRNIQYFGAGTRLSVL.

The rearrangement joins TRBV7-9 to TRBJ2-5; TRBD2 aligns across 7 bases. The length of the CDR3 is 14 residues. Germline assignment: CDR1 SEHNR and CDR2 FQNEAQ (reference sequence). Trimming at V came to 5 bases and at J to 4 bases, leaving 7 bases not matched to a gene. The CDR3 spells CASSVRGEAETQYF. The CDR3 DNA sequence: TGTGCCAGCAGCGTCCGGGGGGAGGCAGAGACCCAGTACTTC.